Following are 26 T cell receptor beta chains from one sample sequenced in a study of CXCR3-negative and CXCR3-positive naive CD8 T cells. All TRB cDNA libraries came from 5' RACE performed with UMI labels. TCRdb re-called the 5' RACE reads and shows each CDR3 protein once, DNA omitted. The sample is made up of tens of thousands of distinct CDR3 sequences, and the top ten hold more than 1.5% of it. Sequencing was performed on naive CXCR3- CD8+ T cells from blood. Subset: CD45RO-CCR7+CD27+CD95- naive CD8+ T cells lacking CXCR3 (TNR3-). These receptors came from a human donor in good health. Some clones in this sample may be carry-over from other donors' samples.

The chain employs TRBV29-1 and TRBJ1-1; TCRdb selects TRBD1, and the lack of DNA leaves this call unchecked. This CDR3 region has 12 residues. CDR1 is SQVTM and CDR2 is ANQGSEA in the germline V gene. The CDR3: CSVDSGAPEAFF.

V is TRBV7-9 and J is TRBJ2-5; TCRdb's assignment of TRBD1 cannot be checked, as there is no DNA. This CDR3 region has 14 residues. Germline loops: CDR1 SEHNR, CDR2 FQNEAQ (reference sequence). This chain's CDR3 is CASNSPRSQETQYF.

The chain has TRBV3-1 and TRBJ2-1; the D call from TCRdb, TRBD1, cannot be confirmed without DNA. This CDR3 contains 14 residues. From germline, CDR1 is LGHDT and CDR2 YNNKEL (reference sequence). The CDR3 sequence is CASSSPRGSNEQFF.

V usage is TRBV29-1 and J usage is TRBJ2-1; the D call of TRBD1 rests on TCRdb alone, since no DNA is present to check it. The CDR3 spans 13 residues. The germline gives CDR1 SQVTM, CDR2 ANQGSEA. The CDR3 is CSVSRGGYNEQFF.

The V gene is TRBV10-2, the J gene TRBJ1-2. The germline gives CDR1 WSHSY, CDR2 SAAADI. This CDR3 is built from 14 residues. CDR3 protein: CASSEWVGEYGYTF.

CDR3 protein: CSVDLGTHNYGYTF. This rearrangement joins TRBV29-1 to TRBJ1-2. The CDR3 extends over 14 amino acids. Germline CDR1 SQVTM, CDR2 ANQGSEA. Using reference TRBV29-1 and TRBJ1-2 for the parts outside the CDR3, the full variable domain is SAVISQKPSRDICQRGTSLTIQCQVDSQVTMMFWYRQQPGQSLTLIATANQGSEATYESGFVIDKFPISRPNLTFSTLTVSNMSPEDSSIYLCSVDLGTHNYGYTFGSGTRLTVV.

The CDR3 sequence: CASSLQEWYDEQFF. The V gene is TRBV7-9, the J gene TRBJ2-1. The germline CDR1 and CDR2 sequences are SEHNR and FQNEAQ (reference sequence). The CDR3 is 14 residues long.

The chain employs TRBV23-1 and TRBJ2-1; the TCRdb call, TRBD1, lacks DNA for checking. TRBV23-1 is noted as an ORF with a role that remains uncertain. The CDR3 runs to 18 residues. CDR3 loop: CASSQVQPRDISYNEQFF.

V gene TRBV27 combines with J gene TRBJ2-1; TCRdb's D call of TRBD2 is untestable without DNA. Germline values: CDR1 MNHEY, CDR2 SMNVEV (reference sequence). The CDR3 runs 19 residues. Here the CDR3 reads CASSPLAGDSLSSYNEQFF.

V is TRBV29-1 and J is TRBJ2-1; TCRdb's D call of TRBD1 is untestable without DNA. This CDR3 is 13 amino acids long. The V gene's germline CDR1 is SQVTM and CDR2 ANQGSEA. This chain's CDR3 is CSVVPGTYNEQFF.

V gene TRBV18 combines with J gene TRBJ1-1; TCRdb returns TRBD1, unconfirmable since there is no DNA. The length of the CDR3 is 15 residues. Germline V gene data show CDR1 as KGHSH and CDR2 as LQKENI. CDR3 sequence reads: CASSPTGGLDSEAFF.

The chain combines TRBV27 with TRBJ2-1; TCRdb proposes TRBD2, but this gene call is untestable without DNA. The CDR3 covers 15 residues. Germline CDR1 MNHEY, CDR2 SMNVEV (reference sequence). The CDR3 spells CASSLTGGPYNEQFF.

The chain links TRBV29-1 to TRBJ2-7; as DNA is missing, the TRBD1 call by TCRdb cannot be tested. CDR3 length: 12 amino acids. Per germline, CDR1 SQVTM and CDR2 ANQGSEA. This CDR3 is CSDSTVPREQYF.

The chain has TRBV7-9 and TRBJ1-2; the TRBD1 assignment by TCRdb is unverifiable without DNA. The CDR3 is made up of 15 amino acids. In germline, CDR1 is SEHNR, CDR2 FQNEAQ (reference sequence). The chain's CDR3 is CASSYEQGLNYGYTF.

The chain uses TRBV2 and TRBJ1-1; TCRdb gives TRBD1 as the D gene, but with no DNA this cannot be confirmed. This CDR3 spans 15 amino acids. Germline V CDR1 and CDR2: SNHLY, FYNNEI. The CDR3 sequence: CASSDSTALNTEAFF.

The rearrangement joins TRBV7-8 to TRBJ2-7; TCRdb's D call of TRBD1 is untestable without DNA. This CDR3 is 14 amino acids long. Germline V lookup: CDR1 SGHVS, CDR2 FQNEAQ. The CDR3 sequence is CASSFRVRDYEQYF.

This CDR3 reads CASSAVPQGEQYF. This chain connects TRBV10-1 to TRBJ2-7; absent DNA, TCRdb's TRBD1 call cannot be checked. The CDR3 extends over 13 amino acids. Germline CDR1 is WNHNN and CDR2 is SYGVQD (reference sequence).

V usage is TRBV28 and J usage is TRBJ1-1; no DNA is available, so the TRBD1 call from TCRdb remains unchecked. This CDR3 is 14 amino acids long. Germline CDR1 MDHEN, CDR2 SYDVKM. CDR3: CASRILGANTEAFF.

The chain couples TRBV4-1 to TRBJ2-1; the TRBD2 assignment by TCRdb is unverifiable without DNA. The CDR3 runs 17 residues. The germline V gene has CDR1 MGHRA and CDR2 YSYEKL. CDR3 residues: CASSQGSSIGETNEQFF.

The genes are TRBV10-2 and TRBJ1-4; the D call from TCRdb, TRBD1, cannot be confirmed without DNA. The CDR3 runs 19 residues. Per germline, CDR1 WSHSY and CDR2 SAAADI. The CDR3 is CATFAGPSGRGHLFEKLFF.

The V call is TRBV4-2, the J call TRBJ2-1; the D gene TCRdb calls, TRBD2, cannot be checked with no DNA. This CDR3 has 20 amino acids. Germline values: CDR1 LGHNA, CDR2 YNFKEQ. Here the CDR3 reads CASSREVGTSGVGEDNEQFF.

The CDR3 is CASSFFDLSSYNEQFF. The chain links TRBV7-9 to TRBJ2-1. Germline V gene lookup returns CDR1 SEHNR and CDR2 FQNEAQ (reference sequence). The CDR3 sequence is 16 residues long.

The chain has TRBV14 and TRBJ1-1. The CDR3 spans 14 residues. Germline V gene sequence: CDR1 SGHDN, CDR2 FVKESK. CDR3 region: CASSQDYGSPEAFF.

The chain recombines TRBV29-1 with TRBJ2-7; TCRdb's D call of TRBD2 is untestable without DNA. The CDR3 runs 12 residues. Germline CDR1 SQVTM, CDR2 ANQGSEA. CDR3 amino acids: CSVSGSGYEQYF.

The V and J genes are TRBV7-2 and TRBJ2-2. From germline, CDR1 is SGHTA and CDR2 FQGNSA. The CDR3 totals 15 residues. CDR3 sequence reads: CASSLARGYTGELFF.

The rearrangement joins TRBV11-2 to TRBJ2-7. The germline gives CDR1 SGHAT, CDR2 FQNNGV. This CDR3 is built from 15 residues. The CDR3: CASSLYGGISYEQYF.